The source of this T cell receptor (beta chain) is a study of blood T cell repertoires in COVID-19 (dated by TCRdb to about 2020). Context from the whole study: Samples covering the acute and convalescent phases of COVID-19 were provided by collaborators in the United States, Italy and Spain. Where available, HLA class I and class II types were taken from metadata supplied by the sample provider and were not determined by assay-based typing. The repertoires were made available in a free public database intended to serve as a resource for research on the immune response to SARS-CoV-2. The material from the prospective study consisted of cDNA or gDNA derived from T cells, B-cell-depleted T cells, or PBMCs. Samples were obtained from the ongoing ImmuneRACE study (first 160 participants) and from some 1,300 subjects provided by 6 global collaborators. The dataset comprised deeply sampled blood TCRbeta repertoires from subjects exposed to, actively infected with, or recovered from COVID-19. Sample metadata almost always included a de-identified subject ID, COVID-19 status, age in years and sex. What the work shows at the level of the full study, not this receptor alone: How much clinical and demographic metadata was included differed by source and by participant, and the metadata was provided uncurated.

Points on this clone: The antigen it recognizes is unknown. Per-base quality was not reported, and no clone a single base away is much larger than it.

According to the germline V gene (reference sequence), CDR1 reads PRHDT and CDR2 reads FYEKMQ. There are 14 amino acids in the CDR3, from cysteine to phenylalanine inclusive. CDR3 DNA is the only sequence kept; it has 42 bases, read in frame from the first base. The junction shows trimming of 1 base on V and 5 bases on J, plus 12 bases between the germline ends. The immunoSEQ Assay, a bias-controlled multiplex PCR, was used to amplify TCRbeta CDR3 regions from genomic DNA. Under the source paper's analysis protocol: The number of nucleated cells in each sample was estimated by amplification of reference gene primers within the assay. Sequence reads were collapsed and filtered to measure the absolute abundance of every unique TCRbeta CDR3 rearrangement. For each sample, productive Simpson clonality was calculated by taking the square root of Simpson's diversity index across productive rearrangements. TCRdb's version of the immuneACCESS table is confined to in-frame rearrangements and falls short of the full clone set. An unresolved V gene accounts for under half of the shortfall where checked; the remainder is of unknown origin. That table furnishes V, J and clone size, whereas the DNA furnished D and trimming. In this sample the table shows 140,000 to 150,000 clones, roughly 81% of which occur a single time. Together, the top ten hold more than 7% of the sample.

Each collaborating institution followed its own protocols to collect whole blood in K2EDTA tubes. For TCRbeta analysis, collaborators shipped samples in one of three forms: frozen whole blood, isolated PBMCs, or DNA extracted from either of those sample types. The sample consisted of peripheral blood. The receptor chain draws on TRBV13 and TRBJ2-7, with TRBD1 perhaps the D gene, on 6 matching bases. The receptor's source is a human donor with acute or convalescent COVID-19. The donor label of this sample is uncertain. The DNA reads TGTGCCAGCAGCTTAGTGGGGGCATTGCACGAGCAGTACTTC. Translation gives CASSLVGALHEQYF.